This TCR beta chain was documented in a study of regulatory T cells in long-lasting Graves disease. Library construction for TCR beta used iRepertoire HTBI primers and Arm-PCR of CDR3 regions. TCRdb redid the calling of the multiplex PCR reads with MiXCR, one entry per CDR3 protein. The sample has more than 300,000 distinct CDR3 sequences, 12% seen once; the top ten hold approximately 17%. Time point in this sample: newly diagnosed GD, antithyroid drugs for less than 3 months. Researchers made the TCR library from RNA that was extracted from PBMCs. Concerning this clonotype itself: No antigen is known for it.

Germline loops: CDR1 SGHRS, CDR2 YFSETQ. V gave up 4 bases and J gave up 2 bases, with 21 bases separating them. This CDR3 has 17 amino acids. Whole-study results and caveats: Having only a small sample size may have limited accuracy. Persistent cases favored TRBV28, TRBJ1-2 and TRBJ2-5.

The sample was also linked to a second study, of T cells in Graves' hyperthyroidism and ophthalmopathy. Per that paper: Clinical symptoms, serum thyroxine and TRAb, thyroid ultrasound and orbital computed tomography together formed the diagnostic basis. The majority of expanded thyroid clonotypes above 0.001 also appeared in blood.

V gene TRBV5-1 combines with J gene TRBJ1-2, with D possibly being TRBD1 (5 bases). This clonotype was sampled from a woman younger than 35 with Graves disease. Sequenced here: peripheral blood mononuclear cells (PBMCs), sampled at new diagnosis, from a patient treated with antithyroid drugs. The CDR3 DNA is TGCGCCAGCAGCGTGTCCCGGGACCTTCAGAGAAACTATGGCTACACCTTC. It translates to CASSVSRDLQRNYGYTF.